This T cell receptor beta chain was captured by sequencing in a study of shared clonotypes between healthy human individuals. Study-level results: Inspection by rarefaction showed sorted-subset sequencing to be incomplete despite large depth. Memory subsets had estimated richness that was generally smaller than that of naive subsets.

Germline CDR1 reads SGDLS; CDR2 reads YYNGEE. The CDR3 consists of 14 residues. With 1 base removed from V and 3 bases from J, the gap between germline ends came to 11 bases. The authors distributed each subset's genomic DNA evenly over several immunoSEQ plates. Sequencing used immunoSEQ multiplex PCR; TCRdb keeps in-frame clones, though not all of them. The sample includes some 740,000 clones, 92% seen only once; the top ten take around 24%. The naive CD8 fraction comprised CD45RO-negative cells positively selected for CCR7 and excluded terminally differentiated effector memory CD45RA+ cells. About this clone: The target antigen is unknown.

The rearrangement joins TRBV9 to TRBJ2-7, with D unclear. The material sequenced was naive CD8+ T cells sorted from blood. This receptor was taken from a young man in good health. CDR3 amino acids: CASSVLSQDYEQYF. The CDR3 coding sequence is TGTGCCAGCAGCGTATTATCCCAGGACTACGAGCAGTACTTC.